This T cell receptor beta chain was sequenced during a study of post-analysis software for immune sequencing data. Overall study: Relapsing-remitting, secondary progressive and progressive-relapsing multiple sclerosis were all included among the disease courses.

Study results and caveats: Pronounced co-clustering by F measure was evident among identically batched samples. When patients were compared with controls, about 5 TRBV segments were more frequent, TRBV5-6, TRBV5-1 and TRBV20-1 among them. Compared against controls, patients with multiple sclerosis displayed significantly lower normalized Chao1 diversity.

Built from TCR beta cDNA, the libraries had unique molecular identifiers in them. TCRdb itself ran the PCR reads through MiXCR, one entry per CDR3 protein. The table records 650,000 to 850,000 distinct CDR3 sequences, approximately 57% of them present only once. This clonotype was seen only once. No antigen is known for it. The V gene lost 0 bases and the J gene lost 10 bases, with 17 bases spanning the gap. CDR1 and CDR2 (germline): SGHRS, YFSETQ. The CDR3 loop spans 15 amino acids. This receptor was obtained from a girl aged 10 to 17 with multiple sclerosis. The chain carries TRBV5-1 and TRBJ2-1, with D perhaps matching TRBD2 (5 bases). The material sequenced was blood. CDR3 sequence: CASSLGLAQSREQFF. CDR3 DNA: TGCGCCAGCAGCTTGGGTCTAGCTCAAAGTCGGGAGCAGTTCTTC. Supplemented by reference TRBV5-1 and TRBJ2-1, the full variable domain reads KAGVTQTPRYLIKTRGQQVTLSCSPISGHRSVSWYQQTPGQGLQFLFEYFSETQRNKGNFPGRFSGRQFSNSRSEMNVSTLELGDSALYLCASSLGLAQSREQFFGPGTRLTVL.